The 27 T cell receptor beta chains in this list originate from one sample, sequenced in a study of shared clonotypes between healthy human individuals. Libraries were prepared by immunoSEQ multiplex PCR; TCRdb keeps only in-frame clonotypes and omits some of them. The sample records some 530,000 clones, around 80% being singletons. The sample consisted of PBMCs. The origin of the receptors is a woman in her thirties or forties in good health. Some clones in this sample may be carry-over from other donors' samples.

The V call is TRBV28, the J call TRBJ2-3; D may match TRBD1 or TRBD2 (6 bases each). Germline V gives CDR1 MDHEN, CDR2 SYDVKM. The germline V and J ends were trimmed by 8 bases and 8 bases, with 23 bases remaining between them. This CDR3 comprises 15 residues. The CDR3 is CASLLGGTRGGTQYF. CDR3 sequence (DNA): TGTGCCAGCCTCTTGGGGGGCACCCGGGGTGGTACGCAGTATTTT.

This clone has only a few counts. This sequence joins TRBV11-1 and TRBJ2-1; 11 nucleotides match TRBD2. CDR3 length: 15 residues. Germline CDR1 reads SGHAT; CDR2 reads FQDESV (reference sequence). J was trimmed by 1 base and V by 6 bases; bases with no gene match: 2. The CDR3 here is CASSRTSGSYNEQFF. The CDR3 DNA is TGTGCCAGCAGTCGGACTAGCGGGTCCTACAATGAGCAGTTCTTC.

The chain combines TRBV19 with TRBJ2-1; D possibly corresponds to TRBD2 (5 bases). Between the trimmed V and J ends, which lost 6 bases and 2 bases, there was a span of 8 bases. The CDR3 extends over 13 amino acids. Germline lookup yields CDR1 LNHDA and CDR2 SQIVND (reference sequence). CDR3 DNA: TGTGCCAGTAGCCGCGGGCCCTACAATGAGCAGTTCTTC. Its protein product is CASSRGPYNEQFF. Looking up the rest from reference TRBV19 and TRBJ2-1 gives the full variable domain: DGGITQSPKYLFRKEGQNVTLSCEQNLNHDAMYWYRQDPGQGLRLIYYSQIVNDFQKGDIAEGYSVSREKKESFPLTVTSAQKNPTAFYLCASSRGPYNEQFFGPGTRLTVL.

The chain has TRBV5-4 and TRBJ1-4; D possibly corresponds to TRBD1 (5 bases). V was clipped by 0 bases and J by 4 bases, with 7 bases between them. Germline lookup yields CDR1 SGHNT and CDR2 YYREEE (reference sequence). The CDR3 extends over 14 amino acids. The CDR3 DNA follows: TGTGCCAGCAGCTTGGGTAGGGGTAATGAAAAACTGTTTTTT. This sequence encodes CASSLGRGNEKLFF.

This clone was counted only a few times. V and J are TRBV5-1 and TRBJ2-5; D gene ambiguous. The germline V and J ends were trimmed by 1 base and 2 bases, with 9 bases remaining between them. Per germline, CDR1 SGHRS and CDR2 YFSETQ. The CDR3 loop spans 14 amino acids. CDR3 DNA sequence: TGCGCCAGCAGCTTGAATGGGTATCAAGAGACCCAGTACTTC. Translated: CASSLNGYQETQYF.

The V and J genes are TRBV5-1 and TRBJ1-1; D uncertain. The V end was cut by 10 bases, the J end by 2 bases, with 9 bases between. Germline CDR1 is SGHRS and CDR2 is YFSETQ. CDR3 length: 11 amino acids. The CDR3, as DNA: TGCGCCCGACCGGGAAACACTGAAGCTTTCTTT. Amino acids: CARPGNTEAFF. Looking up the rest from reference TRBV5-1 and TRBJ1-1 gives the full variable domain: KAGVTQTPRYLIKTRGQQVTLSCSPISGHRSVSWYQQTPGQGLQFLFEYFSETQRNKGNFPGRFSGRQFSNSRSEMNVSTLELGDSALYLCARPGNTEAFFGQGTRLTVV.

The V gene is TRBV11-2, the J gene TRBJ2-3, with 8 bases fitting TRBD2. Germline assignment: CDR1 SGHAT and CDR2 FQNNGV. The junction had 11 bases not matched to a gene; V was cut back by 5 bases and J by 4 bases. This CDR3 has 16 residues. The CDR3 DNA reads as TGTGCCAGCAGCCTTGGGGCGGGAGGTTTCTCAGATACGCAGTATTTT. It is translated as CASSLGAGGFSDTQYF.

This chain connects TRBV7-2 to TRBJ2-7; maybe TRBD2 (5 bases). CDR3 length: 13 residues. In germline, CDR1 is SGHTA, CDR2 FQGNSA. Trimming cost V 2 bases and J 3 bases, with 8 bases left between them. CDR3 in amino acids: CASSLQRSYEQYF. In DNA, the CDR3 is TGTGCCAGCAGCTTACAGCGGAGCTACGAGCAGTACTTC.

This chain connects TRBV19 to TRBJ2-3, with D uncertain. The CDR3 is 12 amino acids. Trimming left V 6 bases short and J 2 bases short, with 6 bases between. The germline gives CDR1 LNHDA, CDR2 SQIVND (reference sequence). CDR3 bases: TGTGCCAGTAGCCAGTCCACAGATACGCAGTATTTT. This translates into CASSQSTDTQYF.

In its sample, this clone was seen a few times. The chain employs TRBV7-9 and TRBJ1-1; no reliable D call. CDR1 SEHNR and CDR2 FQNEAQ come from the germline V gene (reference sequence). The ends were cut back, 5 bases at V and 1 base at J, with 11 bases in the middle. This CDR3 has 14 residues. CDR3 in amino acids: CASSIEAGNTEAFF. The CDR3 DNA follows: TGTGCCAGCAGCATAGAAGCAGGGAACACTGAAGCTTTCTTT.

The sample holds a few counts of this clone. V and J are TRBV5-4 and TRBJ2-7; the match to TRBD2 covers 7 bases. CDR3 length equals 14 residues. V lost 4 bases, J lost 4 bases, and 8 bases stayed unmatched. CDR1 and CDR2 from the germline V gene are SGHNT and YYREEE (reference sequence). CDR3 residues: CASSRWGGLYEQYF. DNA for the CDR3: TGTGCCAGCAGCCGCTGGGGGGGACTTTACGAGCAGTACTTC.

The chain uses TRBV7-9 and TRBJ2-1; D call uncertain. CDR3 length: 14 residues. Germline CDR1 is SEHNR and CDR2 is FQNEAQ (reference sequence). V was clipped by 2 bases and J by 4 bases, with 9 bases between them. The CDR3 nucleotides are TGTGCCAGCAGCTTATTCGAGCCTTACAATGAGCAGTTCTTC. Amino acids: CASSLFEPYNEQFF.

In its sample, this clone was seen once. This chain links TRBV6-1 with TRBJ2-7; the D gene is possibly TRBD1 (5 bases). The ends were cut back, 0 bases at V and 4 bases at J, with 19 bases in the middle. The CDR3 covers 17 residues. Germline assignment: CDR1 MNHNS and CDR2 SASEGT. This CDR3 is CASSEAWSTGLGYEQYF. CDR3 DNA sequence: TGTGCCAGCAGTGAAGCGTGGTCCACAGGATTGGGTTACGAGCAGTACTTC.

The count of this clone is one. This chain uses TRBV6-1 with TRBJ1-2; the D is unclear. Trimming cost V 5 bases and J 6 bases, with 16 bases left between them. CDR3 length: 14 amino acids. CDR1 is MNHNS, CDR2 SASEGT, per germline. CDR3 sequence reads: CASSPSRGPHGYTF. The CDR3 nucleotides read TGTGCCAGCAGTCCAAGCCGGGGTCCGCATGGCTACACCTTC.

The chain joins TRBV4-3 to TRBJ2-1, with 10 bases that match TRBD2. CDR1 LGHNA and CDR2 YSLEER come from the germline V gene. The CDR3 extends over 17 amino acids. J gave up 4 bases and V 0 bases, and 6 bases lay outside the gene matches. CDR3 amino acids: CASSQDLAGVSYNEQFF. The CDR3 region has the DNA TGCGCCAGCAGCCAAGATCTAGCGGGAGTATCTTACAATGAGCAGTTCTTC.

The V and J genes are TRBV30 and TRBJ1-1; D call uncertain. The CDR3 sequence is 12 residues long. In germline, CDR1 is GTSNPN, CDR2 SVGIG (reference sequence). V dropped 4 bases and J dropped 1 base, with 7 bases sitting between them. CDR3 nucleotides: TGTGCCTGGACGGGAGGGAACACTGAAGCTTTCTTT. This gives the protein CAWTGGNTEAFF.

The chain joins TRBV27 to TRBJ2-7; 13 bases fit TRBD2. V shed 5 bases and J 7 bases; nucleotides not matched to a gene: 5. Germline lookup yields CDR1 MNHEY and CDR2 SMNVEV (reference sequence). CDR3 size: 14 residues. The CDR3 DNA reads as TGTGCCAGCAGTGGGGGACTAGCGGGAAGGGAGCAGTACTTC. Translation gives CASSGGLAGREQYF.

V is TRBV28 and J is TRBJ1-4; TRBD1 matches 8 bases. Germline values: CDR1 MDHEN, CDR2 SYDVKM. Trimming cost V 8 bases and J 4 bases; bases outside gene matches: 3. The CDR3 totals 13 residues. The CDR3 bases are TGTGCCAGCTCAGACAGGGGTAATGAAAAACTGTTTTTT. Translated, it gives CASSDRGNEKLFF.

J is TRBJ2-3 and V is TRBV2; perhaps TRBD1 as D (5 bases). Germline V gene lookup returns CDR1 SNHLY and CDR2 FYNNEI. V shed 8 bases and J shed 4 bases, with 16 bases lying between them. CDR3 length: 14 residues. The CDR3 reads CASSVRVLPDTQYF. The CDR3 DNA reads TGTGCCAGCTCGGTCAGGGTTCTCCCAGATACGCAGTATTTT.

With respect to this clone: The sample holds other DNA sequences that translate to the same CDR3. The chain links TRBV7-3 to TRBJ2-1; 8 bases align to TRBD2. The length of the CDR3 is 15 residues. The V gene's germline CDR1 is SGHTA and CDR2 FQGTGA. Trimming at V came to 0 bases and at J to 4 bases, leaving 2 bases not matched to a gene. The CDR3 here is CASSLTSGVYNEQFF. The DNA of the CDR3 is TGTGCCAGCAGCTTAACTAGCGGGGTTTACAATGAGCAGTTCTTC.

This chain joins TRBV9 and TRBJ1-6; no clear D gene. The V end lost 0 bases, the J end lost 11 bases, and 6 bases lay between the germline ends. Germline-derived CDR1 and CDR2 are SGDLS and YYNGEE. The CDR3 is made up of 12 amino acids. The CDR3 spells CASSVGYPPLHF. DNA of the CDR3: TGTGCCAGCAGCGTAGGGTACCCACCCCTCCACTTT. The full variable domain, rest sourced from reference TRBV9 and TRBJ1-6, is DSGVTQTPKHLITATGQRVTLRCSPRSGDLSVYWYQQSLDQGLQFLIQYYNGEERAKGNILERFSAQQFPDLHSELNLSSLELGDSALYFCASSVGYPPLHFGNGTRLTVT.

This chain joins TRBV25-1 and TRBJ2-7, with 10 bases matching TRBD1. Germline values: CDR1 MGHDK, CDR2 SYGVNS. The CDR3 sequence is 14 residues long. V lost 6 bases, J lost 7 bases, and 9 bases stayed unmatched. The CDR3 sequence is CASSSRDRGREQYF. The CDR3 DNA reads TGTGCCAGCAGCAGCCGGGACAGGGGAAGAGAGCAGTACTTC.

The V and J genes are TRBV5-1 and TRBJ2-3, with D perhaps matching TRBD1 (6 bases). The V end was cut by 5 bases, the J end by 0 bases, with 19 bases between. CDR1 is SGHRS and CDR2 is YFSETQ in the germline V gene. The length of the CDR3 is 17 residues. The CDR3 DNA is TGCGCCAGCAGGCCCAGTCCAGGGGCCCTTAGCACAGATACGCAGTATTTT. This encodes CASRPSPGALSTDTQYF.

The V call is TRBV7-2, the J call TRBJ2-7, with unresolved D. CDR1 and CDR2 from the germline V gene are SGHTA and FQGNSA. V gave up 5 bases and J gave up 2 bases, with 13 bases separating them. This CDR3 region has 14 residues. DNA of the CDR3: TGTGCCAGCAGCCCCGCCCCAGGAGCCTACGAGCAGTACTTC. It encodes CASSPAPGAYEQYF.

The CDR3 is CASSDLAGTDTQYF. The CDR3 bases are TGTGCCAGCAGTGATTTGGCGGGAACAGATACGCAGTATTTT. V usage is TRBV6-1 and J usage is TRBJ2-3; tentatively, D is TRBD2 (6 bases). V was cut by 3 bases and J by 3 bases, with 10 bases left in between. CDR3 length equals 14 residues. CDR1 and CDR2 (germline): MNHNS, SASEGT.

This sequence joins TRBV5-1 and TRBJ2-5; TRBD1 aligns across 10 bases. V lost 3 bases to trimming and J lost 11 bases; unmatched junction nucleotides: 13. The germline CDR1 and CDR2 sequences are SGHRS and YFSETQ. The CDR3 loop spans 15 amino acids. CDR3 bases: TGCGCCAGCAGCTCCCGACAGGGGGCAGATGGAGAGCAGTACTTC. This codes for CASSSRQGADGEQYF.

This clone appeared a single time. The J gene is TRBJ2-7, the V gene TRBV28; TRBD2 matches at 9 bases. The germline CDR1 and CDR2 sequences are MDHEN and SYDVKM. This CDR3 has 18 amino acids. With V trimmed by 2 bases and J by 4 bases, 15 bases remained unmatched. CDR3 region: CASSLEWTWASGTYEQYF. In DNA, the CDR3 is TGTGCCAGCAGTTTAGAATGGACTTGGGCTAGCGGGACGTACGAGCAGTACTTC.